Included here is one TCR beta chain sequence, with context. What it binds is not known. The data stem from a study of T cells in localized non-small cell lung cancer. Study results and limitations: Density of T cells in blood, when higher, went with longer overall survival. In uninvolved adjacent lung, T cell clonality reached its highest value, exceeding tumor. A median of around 60 clones ranked among the top 100 in tumor appeared in adjacent lung. The study sequenced only one region of the tumor. As a result, intratumor heterogeneity could not be excluded and remains possible.

Using immunoSEQ multiplex PCR, the repertoire was profiled, and TCRdb retains in-frame clones only, with some absent. The data hold under 8,000 clones, with roughly 92% observed a single time. This TCR was sampled from a woman between 40 and 69 years old with stage I lung adenocarcinoma. The sequenced sample was peripheral blood, obtained before any cancer treatment.

Here the CDR3 reads CASSFEIRATEAFF. The CDR3 coding sequence is TGTGCCAGCAGCTTCGAGATCAGGGCCACTGAAGCTTTCTTT. The gene calls are TRBV5-5 and TRBJ1-1; a possible D gene is TRBD1 (5 bases). The germline V gene encodes CDR1 SGHKS and CDR2 YYEKEE (reference sequence). This CDR3 is 14 amino acids long. Trimming took off 2 bases at V and 4 bases at J, with 12 bases between the two ends.